This passage covers 8 T cell receptor beta chains from one sample sequenced in a study of OX40 agonist ivuxolimab in advanced cancers. Sequenced by immunoSEQ multiplex PCR; TCRdb stores in-frame clones only, minus some. This sample has 15,000 to 20,000 clones; roughly 80% occur once, and the top ten carry approximately 15%. Sequencing used CD4+ or CD8+ T cells sorted from blood, obtained in a trial of the OX40 agonist ivuxolimab. These TCRs come from an adult with an advanced solid tumor such as melanoma, head and neck, liver or kidney cancer.

The V and J genes are TRBV2 and TRBJ1-5; the D gene is possibly TRBD1 (5 bases). CDR1 and CDR2 (germline): SNHLY, FYNNEI. Trimming took off 4 bases at V and 6 bases at J, with 16 bases between the two ends. The CDR3 runs to 15 residues. DNA of the CDR3: TGTGCCAGCAGTGCCCTGCAGGGTGGGCGTCAGCCCCAGCATTTT. Translating gives CASSALQGGRQPQHF.

The chain couples TRBV6-5 to TRBJ1-5; D not certain. V was pared by 6 bases and J by 1 base, with 7 bases between. The CDR3 is made up of 13 amino acids. The V gene's germline CDR1 is MNHEY and CDR2 SVGAGI. The CDR3 protein is CASSSLSNQPQHF. In nucleotides, the CDR3 is TGTGCCAGCAGCTCTCTAAGCAATCAGCCCCAGCATTTT.

This rearrangement joins TRBV6-5 to TRBJ2-3, with D uncertain. This CDR3 has 14 amino acids. The germline V gene encodes CDR1 MNHEY and CDR2 SVGAGI. V was trimmed by 6 bases and J by 1 base, leaving 11 bases between them. Here the CDR3 DNA reads TGTGCCAGCAGCCCCACCCCTGGCACAGATACGCAGTATTTT. Protein sequence: CASSPTPGTDTQYF.

V usage is TRBV18 and J usage is TRBJ2-5; D ambiguous. CDR1 is KGHSH, CDR2 LQKENI, per germline. V dropped 0 bases and J dropped 5 bases, with 10 bases sitting between them. CDR3 length: 14 amino acids. CDR3 residues: CASSPPAGRETQYF. CDR3 nucleotide sequence: TGTGCCAGCTCACCACCGGCTGGTAGGGAGACCCAGTACTTC.

This clone is labeled as medium-sized. This chain uses TRBV7-6 with TRBJ1-1, with 7 bases identical to TRBD1. Germline V gene data show CDR1 as SGHVS and CDR2 as FNYEAQ. V lost 5 bases and J lost 6; bases outside the gene matches: 15. This CDR3 has 16 residues. The CDR3 DNA reads as TGTGCCAGCAGCCAGCGAGGGACAGAGGGACCTTCTGAAGCTTTCTTT. This codes for CASSQRGTEGPSEAFF.

J is TRBJ2-5 and V is TRBV2; D is unclear. TRBJ2-7 matches the DNA end more closely, so the J call is doubtful. Germline assignment: CDR1 SNHLY and CDR2 FYNNEI. CDR3 length equals 10 residues. CDR3 region: CASSWNEQYF. In nucleotides, the CDR3 is TGTGCCAGCAGTTGGAACGAGCAGTACTTC.

The CDR3 coding sequence is TGTGCCAGCAATCGGGACAGTACCAATGAGCAGTTCTTC. The encoded protein is CASNRDSTNEQFF. V usage is TRBV6-6 and J usage is TRBJ2-1; 7 bases map to TRBD1. The germline V gene has CDR1 MNHNY and CDR2 SVGAGI (reference sequence). Trimming took 7 bases from V and 6 from J; bases not matched to a gene: 6. The CDR3 contains 13 residues.

This sequence joins TRBV5-1 and TRBJ1-1, with 10 bases aligning to TRBD1. The CDR3 is made up of 16 amino acids. Trimming cost V 0 bases and J 7 bases; bases outside gene matches: 9. Per the germline V gene, CDR1 is SGHRS and CDR2 is YFSETQ. The chain's CDR3 is CASSLGQGAPPDEAFF. CDR3 DNA: TGCGCCAGCAGCTTGGGACAGGGGGCGCCCCCTGATGAAGCTTTCTTT.